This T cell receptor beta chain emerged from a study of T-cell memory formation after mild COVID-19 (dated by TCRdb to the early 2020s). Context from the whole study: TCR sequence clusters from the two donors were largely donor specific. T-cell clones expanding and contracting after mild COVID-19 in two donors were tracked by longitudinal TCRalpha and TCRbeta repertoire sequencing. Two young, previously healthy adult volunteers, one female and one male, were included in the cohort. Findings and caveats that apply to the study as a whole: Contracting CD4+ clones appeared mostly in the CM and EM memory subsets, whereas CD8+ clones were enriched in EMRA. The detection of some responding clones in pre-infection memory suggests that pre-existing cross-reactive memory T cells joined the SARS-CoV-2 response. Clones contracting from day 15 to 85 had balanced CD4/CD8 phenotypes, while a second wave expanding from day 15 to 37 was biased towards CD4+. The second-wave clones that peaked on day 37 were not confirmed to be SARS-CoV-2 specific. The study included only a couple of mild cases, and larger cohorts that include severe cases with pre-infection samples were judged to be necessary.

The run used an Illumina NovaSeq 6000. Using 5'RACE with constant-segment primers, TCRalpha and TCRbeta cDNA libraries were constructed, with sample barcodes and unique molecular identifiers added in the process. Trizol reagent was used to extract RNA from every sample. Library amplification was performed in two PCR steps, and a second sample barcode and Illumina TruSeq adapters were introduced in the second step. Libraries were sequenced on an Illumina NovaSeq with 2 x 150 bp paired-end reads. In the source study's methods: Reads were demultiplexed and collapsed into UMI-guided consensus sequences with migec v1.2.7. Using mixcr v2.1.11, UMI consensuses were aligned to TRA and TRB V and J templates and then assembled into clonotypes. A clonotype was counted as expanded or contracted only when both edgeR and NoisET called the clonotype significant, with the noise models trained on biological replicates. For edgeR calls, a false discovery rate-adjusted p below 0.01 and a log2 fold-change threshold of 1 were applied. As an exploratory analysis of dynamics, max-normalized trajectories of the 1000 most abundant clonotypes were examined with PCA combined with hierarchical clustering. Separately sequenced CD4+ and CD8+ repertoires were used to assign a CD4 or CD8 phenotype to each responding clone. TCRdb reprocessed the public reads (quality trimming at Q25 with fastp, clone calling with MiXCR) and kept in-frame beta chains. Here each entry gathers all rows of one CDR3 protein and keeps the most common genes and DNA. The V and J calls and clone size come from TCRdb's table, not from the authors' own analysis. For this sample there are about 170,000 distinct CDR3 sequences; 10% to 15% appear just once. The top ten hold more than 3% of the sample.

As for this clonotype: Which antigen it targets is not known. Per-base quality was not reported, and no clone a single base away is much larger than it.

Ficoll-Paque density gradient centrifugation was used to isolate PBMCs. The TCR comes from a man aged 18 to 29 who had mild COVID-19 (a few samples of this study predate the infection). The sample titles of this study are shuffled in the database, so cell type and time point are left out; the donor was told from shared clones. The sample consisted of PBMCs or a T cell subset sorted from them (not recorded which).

The bases are TGTGCCATCAGTGCACAGGGGAGCAATCAGCCCCAGCATTTT. This gives the protein CAISAQGSNQPQHF. The V and J segments used are TRBV10-3 and TRBJ1-5; 7 junctional bases match TRBD1. CDR1 and CDR2 (ENHRY, SYGVKD) derive from the germline V gene. V ends up 4 bases short and J 1 base short, with an unmatched junction base count of 1. The CDR3 spans 14 residues, from the cysteine through the phenylalanine. Kept here is only the CDR3 DNA, which spans 42 bases and is read in frame from base 1.